This T cell receptor (beta chain) came from a study of Tregs in tolerant kidney transplant recipients. Study-wide results and limits: Findings come from small patient numbers and require larger validation.

The protocol was immunoSEQ multiplex PCR, while the TCRdb copy is restricted to in-frame clones and leaves out a portion. The sample's table shows about 52,000 clones. On this clone: Its antigen remains unidentified. Coverage ceases 3 residues before the CDR3 finishes, and the germline J gene fills in the end.

This CDR3 has 15 residues. The V end lost 3 bases, the J end lost 5 bases, and 16 bases lay between the germline ends. Germline V lookup: CDR1 KGHSH, CDR2 LQKENI. This rearrangement joins TRBV18 to TRBJ1-1; maybe TRBD1 (5 bases). This TCR came from a human donor who received a combined kidney and bone marrow transplant. Material: CD4+ T cells from blood, obtained before the transplant. CDR3 DNA (partial): TGTGCCAGCTCACCCGAGAGGGTCCGGGGGACTGAA. Amino acid sequence: CASSPERVRGTE. The complete CDR3 sequence is CASSPERVRGTEAFF. Together with reference TRBV18 and TRBJ1-1, the CDR3 gives the full variable domain: NAGVMQNPRHLVRRRGQEARLRCSPMKGHSHVYWYRQLPEEGLKFMVYLQKENIIDESGMPKERFSAEFPKEGPSILRIQQVVRGDSAAYFCASSPERVRGTEAFFGQGTRLTVV.